Listed below are T cell receptor beta chains from one sample, sequenced in a study of blood T cell repertoires in COVID-19. Produced via immunoSEQ multiplex PCR; TCRdb's table is partial and in-frame only. The sample includes 190,000 or so clones, roughly 90% of them seen just once. Sequenced input: PBMCs or T cells enriched from blood (not recorded which). All receptors come from a woman under 30 who had recovered from COVID-19. Each CDR3 is given with its conserved first and last residue. D genes are given only for firm matches. Expanded clones get a size class; other rows say once, few or many, or leave the size out.

CDR3aa: CASSPSSAGVYGYTF
CDR3nt: TGTGCCAGCAGCCCTTCAAGCGCGGGGGTCTATGGCTACACCTTC
d_gene: NA
abundance: NA
v_gene: TRBV13
j_gene: TRBJ1-2

CDR3aa: CASSVAGGSNTGELFF
CDR3nt: TGTGCCAGCAGCGTAGCGGGGGGGTCAAACACCGGGGAGCTGTTTTTT
d_gene: TRBD2
abundance: NA
v_gene: TRBV9
j_gene: TRBJ2-2

CDR3aa: CASIVPGGGEAFF
CDR3nt: TGTGCCAGCATCGTCCCCGGGGGGGGTGAAGCTTTCTTT
d_gene: NA
abundance: once
v_gene: TRBV12-3/TRBV12-4
j_gene: TRBJ1-1

CDR3aa: CATSDSDRGGGYTF
CDR3nt: TGTGCCACCAGTGACTCCGACAGGGGTGGTGGCTACACCTTC
d_gene: TRBD1
abundance: NA
v_gene: TRBV24-1
j_gene: TRBJ1-2

CDR3aa: CATSDPPGEGEQFF
CDR3nt: TGTGCCACCAGTGATCCCCCGGGGGAGGGTGAGCAGTTCTTC
d_gene: TRBD2
abundance: NA
v_gene: TRBV24-1
j_gene: TRBJ2-1

CDR3aa: CASSSPLRETGTDTQYF
CDR3nt: TGTGCCAGCAGCTCCCCCCTTAGAGAGACAGGGACAGATACGCAGTATTTT
d_gene: TRBD1
abundance: NA
v_gene: TRBV7-2
j_gene: TRBJ2-3

CDR3aa: CASSEELVNEQFF
CDR3nt: TGTGCCAGCAGTGAGGAGTTGGTTAATGAGCAGTTCTTC
d_gene: NA
abundance: NA
v_gene: TRBV2
j_gene: TRBJ2-1

CDR3aa: CASGSVYGYTF
CDR3nt: TGTGCTAGTGGTTCTGTTTATGGCTACACCTTC
d_gene: NA
abundance: NA
v_gene: TRBV12-5
j_gene: TRBJ1-2

CDR3aa: CASSARDRHTGELFF
CDR3nt: TGTGCCAGCAGTGCCCGGGACAGACACACCGGGGAGCTGTTTTTT
d_gene: TRBD1
abundance: NA
v_gene: TRBV28
j_gene: TRBJ2-2

CDR3aa: CASSLGGNYQPQHF
CDR3nt: TGTGCCAGCAGCTTGGGAGGGAATTATCAGCCCCAGCATTTT
d_gene: NA
abundance: few
v_gene: TRBV7-9
j_gene: TRBJ1-5

CDR3aa: CASSPAGLKQPQHF
CDR3nt: TGTGCCAGCTCACCGGCGGGGCTAAAACAGCCCCAGCATTTT
d_gene: NA
abundance: NA
v_gene: TRBV18
j_gene: TRBJ1-5

CDR3aa: CASSPWTGINGYTF
CDR3nt: TGTGCCAGCAGCCCCTGGACAGGGATAAATGGCTACACCTTC
d_gene: TRBD1
abundance: NA
v_gene: TRBV7-2
j_gene: TRBJ1-2

CDR3aa: CAPLRGGEVSNQPQHF
CDR3nt: TGTGCCCCCCTAAGAGGGGGCGAAGTTAGCAATCAGCCCCAGCATTTT
d_gene: TRBD1
abundance: NA
v_gene: TRBV30
j_gene: TRBJ1-5

CDR3aa: CASSQDRGGRVNTEAFF
CDR3nt: TGCGCCAGCAGCCAAGATCGGGGGGGCCGCGTGAACACTGAAGCTTTCTTT
d_gene: NA
abundance: NA
v_gene: TRBV4-1
j_gene: TRBJ1-1

CDR3aa: CASSEAGLSSYEQYF
CDR3nt: TGTGCCAGCAGCGAAGCAGGGCTGAGCTCCTACGAGCAGTACTTC
d_gene: NA
abundance: NA
v_gene: TRBV25-1
j_gene: TRBJ2-7

CDR3aa: CASSLLVAETQYF
CDR3nt: TGTGCCAGCAGTCTATTAGTAGCAGAGACCCAGTACTTC
d_gene: NA
abundance: NA
v_gene: TRBV7-9
j_gene: TRBJ2-5

CDR3aa: CASRHHRGFFYEQYF
CDR3nt: TGCGCCAGCAGACACCACAGGGGGTTTTTCTACGAGCAGTACTTC
d_gene: TRBD1
abundance: NA
v_gene: TRBV23-1
j_gene: TRBJ2-7

CDR3aa: CASSEWTTNTEAFF
CDR3nt: TGTGCCAGCAGTGAATGGACAACGAACACTGAAGCTTTCTTT
d_gene: NA
abundance: NA
v_gene: TRBV6-1
j_gene: TRBJ1-1

CDR3aa: CASSPRGGNEKLFF
CDR3nt: TGTGCCAGCAGTCCCCGTGGGGGGAATGAAAAACTGTTTTTT
d_gene: NA
abundance: NA
v_gene: TRBV27
j_gene: TRBJ1-4

CDR3aa: CASSSNTEAFF
CDR3nt: TGTGCCAGCAGTAGCAACACTGAAGCTTTCTTT
d_gene: NA
abundance: NA
v_gene: TRBV28
j_gene: TRBJ1-1

CDR3aa: CASSSSPGTGYEQFF
CDR3nt: TGTGCCAGCAGCTCAAGCCCCGGGACAGGGTATGAGCAGTTCTTC
d_gene: TRBD1
abundance: NA
v_gene: TRBV5-5
j_gene: TRBJ2-1

CDR3aa: CASSQDRVNEKLFF
CDR3nt: TGCGCCAGCAGCCAGGACAGGGTCAATGAAAAACTGTTTTTT
d_gene: TRBD1
abundance: NA
v_gene: TRBV5-1
j_gene: TRBJ1-4

CDR3aa: CARLIWSVFSYEQYF
CDR3nt: TGCGCCAGGCTCATCTGGAGCGTGTTCTCCTACGAGCAGTACTTC
d_gene: NA
abundance: few
v_gene: TRBV10-2
j_gene: TRBJ2-7

CDR3aa: CASSQERGIYNEQFF
CDR3nt: TGTGCCAGCAGCCAAGAGCGGGGGATATACAATGAGCAGTTCTTC
d_gene: TRBD2
abundance: NA
v_gene: TRBV4-2
j_gene: TRBJ2-1

CDR3aa: CASSRKTGMNTEAFF
CDR3nt: TGTGCCAGTAGTAGAAAGACAGGGATGAACACTGAAGCTTTCTTT
d_gene: TRBD1
abundance: NA
v_gene: TRBV19
j_gene: TRBJ1-1

CDR3aa: CASSSTGNQPQHF
CDR3nt: TGTGCCAGCAGCTCGACGGGGAATCAGCCCCAGCATTTT
d_gene: NA
abundance: NA
v_gene: TRBV6-5
j_gene: TRBJ1-5

CDR3aa: CATSSGRGHGYTF
CDR3nt: TGTGCCACCTCCTCCGGGAGGGGCCATGGCTACACCTTC
d_gene: NA
abundance: NA
v_gene: TRBV24-1
j_gene: TRBJ1-2

CDR3aa: CASSSLDVLEGHYGYTF
CDR3nt: TGTGCCAGCAGTTCTTTGGACGTCCTCGAGGGCCACTATGGCTACACCTTC
d_gene: NA
abundance: NA
v_gene: TRBV27
j_gene: TRBJ1-2

CDR3aa: CASTGDPNEKLFF
CDR3nt: TGTGCCAGTACAGGGGATCCTAATGAAAAACTGTTTTTT
d_gene: TRBD1
abundance: NA
v_gene: TRBV28
j_gene: TRBJ1-4

CDR3aa: CASSPPGDTEAFF
CDR3nt: TGTGCCAGCTCACCGCCGGGGGACACTGAAGCTTTCTTT
d_gene: NA
abundance: NA
v_gene: TRBV18
j_gene: TRBJ1-1

CDR3aa: CAWSVAGFTEAFF
CDR3nt: TGTGCCTGGAGTGTAGCAGGGTTTACTGAAGCTTTCTTT
d_gene: NA
abundance: NA
v_gene: TRBV30
j_gene: TRBJ1-1

CDR3aa: CASSINRAEAFF
CDR3nt: TGTGCCAGTAGTATAAACCGGGCTGAAGCTTTCTTT
d_gene: NA
abundance: NA
v_gene: TRBV19
j_gene: TRBJ1-1

CDR3aa: CASSYPLGRAYF
CDR3nt: TGTGCCAGCAGTTACCCCTTAGGGAGGGCCTACTTT
d_gene: NA
abundance: NA
v_gene: TRBV28
j_gene: TRBJ1-1

CDR3aa: CASSRLAGGYTGELFF
CDR3nt: TGTGCCAGCAGTCGTCTAGCGGGGGGGTACACCGGGGAGCTGTTTTTT
d_gene: TRBD2
abundance: NA
v_gene: TRBV28
j_gene: TRBJ2-2

CDR3aa: CASRFDTSTDTQYF
CDR3nt: TGCGCCAGCAGATTCGACACGTCCACAGATACGCAGTATTTT
d_gene: NA
abundance: NA
v_gene: TRBV5-1
j_gene: TRBJ2-3

CDR3aa: CASSQGLETQYF
CDR3nt: TGTGCCAGCAGCCAAGGTCTGGAGACCCAGTACTTC
d_gene: NA
abundance: NA
v_gene: TRBV3-1/TRBV3-2
j_gene: TRBJ2-5

CDR3aa: CARLGTGDSYNEQFF
CDR3nt: TGTGCCAGATTAGGGACAGGGGATTCTTACAATGAGCAGTTCTTC
d_gene: TRBD1
abundance: NA
v_gene: TRBV2
j_gene: TRBJ2-1

CDR3aa: CASSPNRFPNYEQYF
CDR3nt: TGTGCCAGCAGTCCTAACAGGTTCCCCAACTACGAGCAGTACTTC
d_gene: NA
abundance: NA
v_gene: TRBV27
j_gene: TRBJ2-7

CDR3aa: CASSVGAPNYGYTF
CDR3nt: TGTGCCAGCAGCGTGGGCGCGCCTAACTATGGCTACACCTTC
d_gene: NA
abundance: NA
v_gene: TRBV9
j_gene: TRBJ1-2

CDR3aa: CASSGGQAAQPQHF
CDR3nt: TGTGCCAGCAGCGGGGGACAGGCGGCTCAGCCCCAGCATTTT
d_gene: TRBD1
abundance: NA
v_gene: TRBV5-6
j_gene: TRBJ1-5

CDR3aa: CATSDLPNGQRTGELFF
CDR3nt: TGTGCCACCAGTGATTTGCCAAATGGACAGCGCACCGGGGAGCTGTTTTTT
d_gene: NA
abundance: NA
v_gene: TRBV24-1
j_gene: TRBJ2-2

CDR3aa: CASSPGDRAFEQYF
CDR3nt: TGTGCCAGCAGTCCCGGGGACAGGGCATTCGAGCAGTACTTC
d_gene: TRBD1
abundance: NA
v_gene: TRBV28
j_gene: TRBJ2-7

CDR3aa: CASSLGQGTPNYGYTF
CDR3nt: TGTGCCAGCAGCCTGGGACAGGGAACACCCAACTATGGCTACACCTTC
d_gene: TRBD1
abundance: NA
v_gene: TRBV9
j_gene: TRBJ1-2

CDR3aa: CSVGGLMNTEAFF
CDR3nt: TGCAGCGTTGGGGGCCTGATGAACACTGAAGCTTTCTTT
d_gene: NA
abundance: NA
v_gene: TRBV29-1
j_gene: TRBJ1-1

CDR3aa: CASSLGHNYGYTF
CDR3nt: TGTGCCAGCAGCCTCGGACACAACTATGGCTACACCTTC
d_gene: NA
abundance: NA
v_gene: TRBV9
j_gene: TRBJ1-2

CDR3aa: CASSLYGLETYEQYF
CDR3nt: TGTGCCAGCAGCTTATATGGCCTCGAAACCTACGAGCAGTACTTC
d_gene: NA
abundance: NA
v_gene: TRBV7-8
j_gene: TRBJ2-7